This T cell receptor (beta chain) was observed in a study of human T cells and chemical hapten exposure. The time point was: healthy volunteer bleed at 2 weeks. The authors' total RNA extraction used unfractionated whole blood. The library labeled individual cDNA molecules by adding unique molecular identifiers to them. MiXCR, applied by TCRdb to the RACE reads, yields one record per CDR3 protein. This sample yields 80,000 to 100,000 distinct CDR3 sequences, of which about 10% are seen a single time; 2.5% to 3.5% belongs to the top ten. The clonotype originates from a female donor in good health. Some clones in this sample may be carry-over from other donors' samples. The sequenced sample was whole blood.

CDR3 region: CASSVRQVYEQYF. The CDR3 nucleotides are TGTGCCAGCAGTGTCCGACAGGTCTACGAGCAGTACTTC. The chain has TRBV6-6 and TRBJ2-7, with TRBD1 as a possible D gene (6 bases). The germline CDR1 and CDR2 sequences are MNHNY and SVGAGI (reference sequence). This CDR3 comprises 13 residues. With 5 bases removed from V and 3 bases from J, the gap between germline ends came to 11 bases.